This is a list of T cell receptor beta chains from one sample in a study of blood T cell repertoires in COVID-19. Assay used: immunoSEQ multiplex PCR; TCRdb lists only in-frame clones, some missing. This repertoire shows 250,000 to 350,000 clones, 80% to 95% found once; its top ten account for around 1.1%. Material: PBMCs or T cells enriched from blood (not recorded which). Every receptor here comes from a woman in her twenties or thirties who had recovered from COVID-19. The CDR3 runs from the conserved cysteine through the conserved F or W. Clone size is stated in some rows and not others, as once, few, many or a class when expanded.

j_gene	abundance	v_gene	CDR3aa
TRBJ2-7	few	TRBV10-2	CASSETPGQGDEQYF
TRBJ1-1	NA	TRBV28	CASSPRGQGRTEAFF
TRBJ2-7	NA	TRBV6-5	CATSLAGGPYEQYF
TRBJ2-7	NA	TRBV9	CASSVTGDSIYEQYF
TRBJ1-3	NA	TRBV28	CASSFYRLTGTGRGNTIYF
TRBJ1-1	NA	TRBV5-1	CASSLEPRNTEAFF
TRBJ2-1	NA	TRBV19	CASTRDREVSEQFF
TRBJ2-1	NA	TRBV19	CASSRLAGVREQFF
TRBJ2-6	NA	TRBV3-1/TRBV3-2	CASSPSSGANVLTF
TRBJ2-1	once	TRBV6-2/TRBV6-3	CASSPGTSSHEQFF
TRBJ2-7	NA	TRBV28	CASSSPGASYEQYF
TRBJ2-3	NA	TRBV9	CASSERASGSPPDTQYF
TRBJ2-3	NA	TRBV19	CASNELAGGGGTQYF
TRBJ2-7	NA	TRBV5-1	CASSLGGLAGPYEQYF
TRBJ2-2	NA	TRBV10-3	CAISEEGAPPGELFF
TRBJ2-1	NA	TRBV21-1	CASSEDRDFEQFF
TRBJ2-2	NA	TRBV28	CASSPSGRADTGELFF
TRBJ2-1	NA	TRBV28	CASIRGSSYNEQFF
TRBJ1-2	NA	TRBV28	CASSSPGAGMDYGYTF
TRBJ1-6	NA	TRBV6-5	CASSYYPGNNSPLHF
TRBJ2-2	NA	TRBV5-1	CASSLRDSLIRTGELFF
TRBJ1-2	NA	TRBV7-9	CASSPGQIYGYTF
TRBJ2-4	NA	TRBV10-3	CAISEGTGPTGDIQYF
TRBJ1-1	NA	TRBV7-9	CASSYGTGGYPEAFF